The entry below describes one TCR beta chain. Antigen: not known. Approximately 100,000 TCR templates were assayed per sample. Repertoires were generated with immunoSEQ multiplex PCR, while TCRdb's copy carries only in-frame clones and drops some. The data contain 75,000 to 95,000 clones, 90% of them singletons. This sample stems from a study of siplizumab effects on memory and regulatory T cells. The study's findings and limits: Mappable CD4+ clones that were alloreactive averaged roughly 69% Treg-derived with siplizumab versus 26.9% in controls. Siplizumab cultures yielded proliferating Tregs whose suppressive function was not confirmed. The study found naive T cells seemingly more diverse than memory cells and seemingly major alloresponse contributors.

The CDR3 has 16 amino acids. With 2 bases clipped from V and 4 bases from J, the junction kept 5 bases outside the gene matches. Germline V gene lookup returns CDR1 MNHEY and CDR2 SVGAGI. The chain carries TRBV6-5 and TRBJ2-2, with 9 bases matching TRBD2. The TCR sequence derives from a human donor in good health. The source material was CD4+ T cells sorted from blood. CDR3 nucleotide sequence: TGTGCCAGCAGTTACCGTAGCGGGAGTACCACCGGGGAGCTGTTTTTT. Protein sequence: CASSYRSGSTTGELFF.